The sequence of this T cell receptor (beta chain) was determined in a study of shared clonotypes between healthy human individuals. The study's findings and limits: Sampling included only blood; tissue repertoires likely differ. Memory subsets generally showed smaller estimated richness than naive subsets did. Clonotype sharing levels among donors were expected to vary with sequencing depth.

A split of CD4+ cells into CD45RA+ naive and CD45RA-negative memory subsets was performed. Germline V gives CDR1 SNHLY, CDR2 FYNNEI. The CDR3 is 14 amino acids. Between the trimmed V and J ends, which lost 4 bases and 3 bases, there was a span of 13 bases. Regarding this clone: Its antigen is currently unknown.

Measured with immunoSEQ multiplex PCR; TCRdb has only the in-frame clones, and not every one. The repertoire holds around 1,000,000 clones, about 80% seen once, with about 0.89% in the top ten. Sequenced input: memory CD4+ T cells from PBMCs. Subset described: CD45RA-negative fraction. The chain is built from TRBV2 and TRBJ2-7, with D maybe TRBD2 (5 bases). The receptor comes from a man aged 18-30 years in good health. Some clones in this sample may be carry-over from other donors' samples. CDR3 coding DNA: TGTGCCAGCAGTGGCAATTACCGGGGCTACGAGCAGTACTTC. Its protein product is CASSGNYRGYEQYF.